The 3 T cell receptor beta chains presented below share a single source sample, sequenced in a study of shared clonotypes between healthy human individuals. Measured with immunoSEQ multiplex PCR; TCRdb has only the in-frame clones, and not every one. The repertoire includes hundreds of thousands of clones, roughly 97% of them detected once, and roughly 0.05% sits in the top ten. Sequenced input: naive CD4+ T cells sorted from blood. The sample's subset: CD45RA+ positively selected. Every receptor here comes from a woman aged 25 to 45 in good health.

The V call is TRBV28, the J call TRBJ2-5, with D tentatively TRBD1 (5 bases). The DNA end is a closer match to TRBJ2-7, so the J assignment may be wrong. CDR1 and CDR2 (germline): MDHEN, SYDVKM. This CDR3 spans 12 amino acids. This chain's CDR3 is CASSGRVYEQYF. CDR3 bases: TGTGCCAGCAGCGGCAGGGTCTACGAGCAGTACTTC.

CDR3 protein: CASSLFSSTDTQYF. As DNA, the CDR3 is TGTGCCAGCAGCTTGTTCTCATCCACAGATACGCAGTATTTT. This chain links TRBV5-6 with TRBJ2-3; no clear D. The length of the CDR3 is 14 residues. The germline V and J ends were trimmed by 1 base and 2 bases, with 8 bases remaining between them. Germline V gene data show CDR1 as SGHDT and CDR2 as YYEEEE. The variable domain in full, completed from reference TRBV5-6 and TRBJ2-3, reads DAGVTQSPTHLIKTRGQQVTLRCSPKSGHDTVSWYQQALGQGPQFIFQYYEEEERQRGNFPDRFSGHQFPNYSSELNVNALLLGDSALYLCASSLFSSTDTQYFGPGTRLTVL.

V gene TRBV28 combines with J gene TRBJ2-3; possible D gene TRBD2, 6 bases. The germline gives CDR1 MDHEN, CDR2 SYDVKM. V was cut by 6 bases and J by 5 bases, with 27 bases left in between. The CDR3 has 18 amino acids. In DNA form, the CDR3 reads TGTGCCAGCAGAACACGAGGCCCCCCCACGGGAGATGGAGATACGCAGTATTTT. Translating gives CASRTRGPPTGDGDTQYF. Supplemented by reference TRBV28 and TRBJ2-3, the full variable domain reads DVKVTQSSRYLVKRTGEKVFLECVQDMDHENMFWYRQDPGLGLRLIYFSYDVKMKEKGDIPEGYSVSREKKERFSLILESASTNQTSMYLCASRTRGPPTGDGDTQYFGPGTRLTVL.